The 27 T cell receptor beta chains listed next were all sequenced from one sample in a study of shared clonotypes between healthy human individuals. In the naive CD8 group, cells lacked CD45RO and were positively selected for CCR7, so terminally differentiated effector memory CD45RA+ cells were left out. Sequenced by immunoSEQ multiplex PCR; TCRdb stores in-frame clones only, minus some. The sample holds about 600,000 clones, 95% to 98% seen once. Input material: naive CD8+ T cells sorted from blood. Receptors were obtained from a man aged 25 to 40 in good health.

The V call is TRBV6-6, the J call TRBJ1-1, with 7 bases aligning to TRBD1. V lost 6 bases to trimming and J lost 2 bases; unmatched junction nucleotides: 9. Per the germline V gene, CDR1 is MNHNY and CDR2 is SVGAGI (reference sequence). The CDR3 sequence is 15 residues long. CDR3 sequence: CASSRFGQVNTEAFF. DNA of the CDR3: TGTGCCAGCAGCCGGTTCGGACAGGTCAACACTGAAGCTTTCTTT.

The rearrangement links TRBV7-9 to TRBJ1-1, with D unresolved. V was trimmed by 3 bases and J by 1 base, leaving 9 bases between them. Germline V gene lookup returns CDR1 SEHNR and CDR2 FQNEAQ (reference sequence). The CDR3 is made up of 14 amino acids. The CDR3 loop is CASSFSTENTEAFF. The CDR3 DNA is TGTGCCAGCAGCTTTTCAACGGAGAACACTGAAGCTTTCTTT.

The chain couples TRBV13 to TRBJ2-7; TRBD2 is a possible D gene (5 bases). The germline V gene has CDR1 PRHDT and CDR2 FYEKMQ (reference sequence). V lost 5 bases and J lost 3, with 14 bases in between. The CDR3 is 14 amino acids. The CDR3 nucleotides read TGTGCCAGCAGCCACCCCGGGAAGGACTACGAGCAGTACTTC. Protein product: CASSHPGKDYEQYF.

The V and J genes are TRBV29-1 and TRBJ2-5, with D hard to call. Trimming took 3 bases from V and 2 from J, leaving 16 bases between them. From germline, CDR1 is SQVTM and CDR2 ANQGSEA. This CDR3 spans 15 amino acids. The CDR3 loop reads CSVDLAADMQETQYF. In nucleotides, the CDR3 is TGCAGCGTTGATCTCGCCGCGGATATGCAAGAGACCCAGTACTTC.

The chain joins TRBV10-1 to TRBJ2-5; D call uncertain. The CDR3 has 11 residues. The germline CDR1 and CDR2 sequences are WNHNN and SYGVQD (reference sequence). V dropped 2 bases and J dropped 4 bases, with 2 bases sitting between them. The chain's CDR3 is CASSEGETQYF. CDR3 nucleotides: TGCGCCAGCAGTGAGGGAGAGACCCAGTACTTC.

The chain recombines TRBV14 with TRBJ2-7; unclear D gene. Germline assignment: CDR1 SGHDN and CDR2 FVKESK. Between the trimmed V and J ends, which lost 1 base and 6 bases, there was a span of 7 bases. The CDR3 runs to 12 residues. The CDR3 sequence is CASSQAGVEQYF. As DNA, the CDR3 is TGTGCCAGCAGCCAAGCTGGGGTCGAGCAGTACTTC.

The CDR3 region is CASRGDLGRLNQPQHF. The CDR3 DNA follows: TGTGCCAGCAGAGGGGACTTGGGACGGTTGAATCAGCCCCAGCATTTT. The J gene is TRBJ1-5, the V gene TRBV2; tentative D call: TRBD1 (5 bases). Trimming pared 6 bases from V and 4 bases from J, leaving 19 bases between. The CDR3 length is 16 residues. Germline-derived CDR1 and CDR2 are SNHLY and FYNNEI.

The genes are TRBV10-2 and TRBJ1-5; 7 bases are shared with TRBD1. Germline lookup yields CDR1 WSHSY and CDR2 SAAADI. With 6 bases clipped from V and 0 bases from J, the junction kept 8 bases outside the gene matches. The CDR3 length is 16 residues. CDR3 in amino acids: CASREQGPYSNQPQHF. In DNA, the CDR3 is TGCGCCAGCAGAGAACAGGGGCCTTATAGCAATCAGCCCCAGCATTTT.

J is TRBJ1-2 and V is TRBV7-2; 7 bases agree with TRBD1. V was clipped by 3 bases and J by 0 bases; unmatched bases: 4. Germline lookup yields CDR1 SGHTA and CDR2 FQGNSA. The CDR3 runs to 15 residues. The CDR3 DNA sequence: TGTGCCAGCAGCTTTCGGCAGGGGGCTAACTATGGCTACACCTTC. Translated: CASSFRQGANYGYTF.

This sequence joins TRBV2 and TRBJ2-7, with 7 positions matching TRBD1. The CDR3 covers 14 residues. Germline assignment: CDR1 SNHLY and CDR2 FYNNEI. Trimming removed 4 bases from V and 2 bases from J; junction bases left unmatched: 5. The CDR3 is CASSGQGTTYEQYF. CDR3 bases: TGTGCCAGCAGTGGACAGGGTACTACCTACGAGCAGTACTTC. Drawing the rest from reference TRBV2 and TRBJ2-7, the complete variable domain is EPEVTQTPSHQVTQMGQEVILRCVPISNHLYFYWYRQILGQKVEFLVSFYNNEISEKSEIFDDQFSVERPDGSNFTLKIRSTKLEDSAMYFCASSGQGTTYEQYFGPGTRLTVT.

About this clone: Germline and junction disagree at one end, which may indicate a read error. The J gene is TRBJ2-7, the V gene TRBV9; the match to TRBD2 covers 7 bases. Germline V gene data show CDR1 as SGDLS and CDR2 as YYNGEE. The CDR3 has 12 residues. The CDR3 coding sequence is TGTGCCAGCAGCGTAGATGGCGGGGGTCTGGACTTC. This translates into CASSVDGGGLDF.

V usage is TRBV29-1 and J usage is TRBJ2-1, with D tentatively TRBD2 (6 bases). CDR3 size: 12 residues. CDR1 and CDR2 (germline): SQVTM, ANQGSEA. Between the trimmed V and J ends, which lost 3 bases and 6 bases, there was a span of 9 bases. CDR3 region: CSVEGLLNEQFF. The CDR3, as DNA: TGCAGCGTTGAGGGACTTCTCAATGAGCAGTTCTTC.

The chain's CDR3 is CASSQAAGTPGDNEQFF. CDR3 bases: TGCGCCAGCAGCCAAGCAGCGGGAACGCCGGGGGACAATGAGCAGTTCTTC. The V and J genes are TRBV4-1 and TRBJ2-1; 7 bases are a match to TRBD2. V shed 1 base, J shed 5 bases, and the junction held 11 bases outside the gene matches. CDR1 and CDR2 (germline): MGHRA, YSYEKL. This CDR3 has 17 amino acids.

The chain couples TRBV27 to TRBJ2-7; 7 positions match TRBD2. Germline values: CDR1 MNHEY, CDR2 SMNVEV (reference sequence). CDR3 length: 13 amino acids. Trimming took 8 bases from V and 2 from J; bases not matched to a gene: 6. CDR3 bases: TGTGCCAGCTCTGCTGGGGGGGCCTACGAGCAGTACTTC. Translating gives CASSAGGAYEQYF.

In nucleotides, the CDR3 is TGCGCCAGCAGCCAGCCGGGACGACTCCAAGAGACCCAGTACTTC. As protein: CASSQPGRLQETQYF. This sequence joins TRBV4-1 and TRBJ2-5, with D perhaps assigned TRBD1 or TRBD2 (5 bases each). Deletions cut 3 bases from V and 1 base from J, with 12 bases between. The CDR3 covers 15 residues. Looked up from germline, CDR1 is MGHRA and CDR2 is YSYEKL.

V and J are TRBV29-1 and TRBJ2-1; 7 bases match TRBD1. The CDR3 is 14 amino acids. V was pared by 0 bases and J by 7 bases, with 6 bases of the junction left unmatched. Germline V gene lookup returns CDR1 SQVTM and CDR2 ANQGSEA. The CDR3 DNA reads TGCAGCGTTGAAGAAACAGGGGTTGAGAATGAGCAGTTCTTC. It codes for CSVEETGVENEQFF.

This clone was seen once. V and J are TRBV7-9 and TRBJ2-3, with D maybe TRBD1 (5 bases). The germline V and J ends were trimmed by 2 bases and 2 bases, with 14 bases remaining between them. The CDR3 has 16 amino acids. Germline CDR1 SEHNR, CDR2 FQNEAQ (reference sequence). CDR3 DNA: TGTGCCAGCAGCTTAAACTCCAGGGCTACCACAGATACGCAGTATTTT. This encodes CASSLNSRATTDTQYF.

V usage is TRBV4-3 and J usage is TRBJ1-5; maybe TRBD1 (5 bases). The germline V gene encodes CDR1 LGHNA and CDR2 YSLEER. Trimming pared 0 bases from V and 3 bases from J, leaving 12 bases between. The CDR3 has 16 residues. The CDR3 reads CASSQDLGTPNQPQHF. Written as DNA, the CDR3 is TGCGCCAGCAGCCAAGATTTAGGGACTCCCAATCAGCCCCAGCATTTT.

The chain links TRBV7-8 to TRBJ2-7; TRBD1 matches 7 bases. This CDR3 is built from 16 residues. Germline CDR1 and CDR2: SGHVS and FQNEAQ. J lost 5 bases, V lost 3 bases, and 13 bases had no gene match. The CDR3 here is CASSLPLRGGQDEQYF. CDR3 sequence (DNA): TGTGCCAGCAGCTTGCCGTTGCGAGGGGGCCAGGACGAGCAGTACTTC. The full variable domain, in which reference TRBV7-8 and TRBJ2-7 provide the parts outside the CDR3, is GAGVSQSPRYKVAKRGQDVALRCDPISGHVSLFWYQQALGQGPEFLTYFQNEAQLDKSGLPSDRFFAERPEGSVSTLKIQRTQQEDSAVYLCASSLPLRGGQDEQYFGPGTRLTVT.

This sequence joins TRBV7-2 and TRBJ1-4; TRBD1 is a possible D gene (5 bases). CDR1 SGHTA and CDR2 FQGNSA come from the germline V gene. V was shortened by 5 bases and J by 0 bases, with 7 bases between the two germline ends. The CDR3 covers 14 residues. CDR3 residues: CASSDSPTNEKLFF. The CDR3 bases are TGTGCCAGCAGCGACAGTCCAACTAATGAAAAACTGTTTTTT.

CDR3 sequence: CASSPVSDRETQYF. The DNA of the CDR3 is TGTGCCAGCTCACCAGTGAGTGACCGGGAGACCCAGTACTTC. The gene calls are TRBV18 and TRBJ2-5; D ambiguous. Trimming stripped 2 bases from V and 5 bases from J, with 12 bases between. This CDR3 is built from 14 residues. CDR1 and CDR2 from the germline V gene are KGHSH and LQKENI.

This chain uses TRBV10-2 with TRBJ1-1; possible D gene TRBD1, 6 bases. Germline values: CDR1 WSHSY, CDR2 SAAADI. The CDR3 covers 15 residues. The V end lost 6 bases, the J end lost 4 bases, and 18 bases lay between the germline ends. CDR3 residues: CASSGFRGGGTEAFF. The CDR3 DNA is TGCGCCAGCAGCGGTTTCAGGGGAGGAGGCACTGAAGCTTTCTTT.

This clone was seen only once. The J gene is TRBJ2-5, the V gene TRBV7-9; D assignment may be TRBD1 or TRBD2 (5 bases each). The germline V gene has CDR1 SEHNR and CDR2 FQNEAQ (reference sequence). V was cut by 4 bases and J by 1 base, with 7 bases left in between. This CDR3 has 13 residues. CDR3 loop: CASSSGTQETQYF. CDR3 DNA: TGTGCCAGCAGCTCAGGGACCCAAGAGACCCAGTACTTC.

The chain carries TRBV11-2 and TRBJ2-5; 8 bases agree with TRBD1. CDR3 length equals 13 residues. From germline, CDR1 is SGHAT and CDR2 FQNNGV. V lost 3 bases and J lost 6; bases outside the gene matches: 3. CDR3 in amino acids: CASSLDRAKTQYF. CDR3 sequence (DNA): TGTGCCAGCAGCTTGGACAGGGCGAAGACCCAGTACTTC. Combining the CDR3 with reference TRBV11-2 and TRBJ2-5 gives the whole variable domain EAGVAQSPRYKIIEKRQSVAFWCNPISGHATLYWYQQILGQGPKLLIQFQNNGVVDDSQLPKDRFSAERLKGVDSTLKIQPAKLEDSAVYLCASSLDRAKTQYFGPGTRLLVL.

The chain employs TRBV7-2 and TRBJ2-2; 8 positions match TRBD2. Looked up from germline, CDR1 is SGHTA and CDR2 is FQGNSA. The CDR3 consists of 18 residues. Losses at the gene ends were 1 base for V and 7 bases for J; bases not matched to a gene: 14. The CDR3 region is CASSLGLGAGAFGGELFF. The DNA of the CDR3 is TGTGCCAGCAGCTTAGGGTTGGGAGCGGGAGCTTTTGGCGGGGAGCTGTTTTTT.

The CDR3 here is CASSLPGGLGEQFF. CDR3 nucleotides: TGTGCCAGCAGCTTACCGGGAGGGCTTGGTGAGCAGTTCTTC. The gene calls are TRBV11-2 and TRBJ2-1; 8 nucleotides agree with TRBD2. The CDR3 contains 14 residues. The J segment lost 9 bases and the V segment lost 2 bases, leaving 6 bases of the junction unmatched. Germline assignment: CDR1 SGHAT and CDR2 FQNNGV.

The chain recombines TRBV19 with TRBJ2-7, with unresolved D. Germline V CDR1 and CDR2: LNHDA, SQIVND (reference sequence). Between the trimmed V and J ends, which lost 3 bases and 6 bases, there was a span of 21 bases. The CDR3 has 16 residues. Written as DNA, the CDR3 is TGTGCCAGTAGTATTTCGGTCAGTCTTCGTGGAAGCGAGCAGTACTTC. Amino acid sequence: CASSISVSLRGSEQYF.